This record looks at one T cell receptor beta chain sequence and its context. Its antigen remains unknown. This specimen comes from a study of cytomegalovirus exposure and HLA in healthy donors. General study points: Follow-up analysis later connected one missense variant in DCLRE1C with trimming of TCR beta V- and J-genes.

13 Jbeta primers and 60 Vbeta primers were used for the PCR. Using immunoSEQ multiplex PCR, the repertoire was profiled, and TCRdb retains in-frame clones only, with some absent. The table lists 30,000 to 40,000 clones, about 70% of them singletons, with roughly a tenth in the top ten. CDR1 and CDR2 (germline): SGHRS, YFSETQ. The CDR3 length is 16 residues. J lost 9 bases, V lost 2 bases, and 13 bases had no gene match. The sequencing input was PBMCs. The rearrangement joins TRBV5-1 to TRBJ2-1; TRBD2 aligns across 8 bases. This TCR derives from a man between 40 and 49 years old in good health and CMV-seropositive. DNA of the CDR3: TGCGCCAGCAGCTTCGGGGGGGCGGGGGGTCAGGGTGAGCAGTTCTTC. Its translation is CASSFGGAGGQGEQFF.